This T cell receptor (beta chain) was found in a study of CD8+CD57+ T cells in acquired aplastic anemia. Turning to the study itself: The average for DNA from sorted CD4+ and CD8+ cells was roughly 3 ug.

V shed 4 bases, J shed 0 bases, and the junction held 3 bases outside the gene matches. This CDR3 region has 15 residues. Germline V gene sequence: CDR1 ENHRY, CDR2 SYGVKD. Profiling of TCR beta VDJ combinations and CDR3 sequences used genomic DNA as template. TCRdb redid the calling of the reads with MiXCR, one entry per CDR3 protein. This table holds under 500,000 distinct CDR3 sequences, around 30% found once. It was patients with CD8+CD57+ cell expansion by flow cytometry who were chosen for sequencing. Everyone among the patients had severe acquired aplastic anemia. The receptor comes from a human donor with aplastic anemia. The chain couples TRBV10-3 to TRBJ2-7, with 10 bases aligning to TRBD2. Specimen: sorted CD4+, CD8+, or CD8+CD57+ T cells (not recorded which) from PBMCs. The CDR3 nucleotides read TGTGCCATCAGTGCTAAGCGGGGGGGCTCCTACGAGCAGTACTTC. It translates to CAISAKRGGSYEQYF.